The rows below give T cell receptor beta chains drawn from one sample of a study of T cells in Graves' hyperthyroidism and ophthalmopathy. MiXCR was run by TCRdb on the multiplex PCR reads, yielding one entry per CDR3 protein. The profile shows 300,000 to 450,000 distinct CDR3 sequences, 15% to 20% of them singletons. Input material: blood. The receptor source for this set is a woman in her 40s with Graves' ophthalmopathy. The CDR3 runs from the conserved cysteine through the conserved F or W. The D gene is left open where the match is weak. Expanded clones are given a class, and other clones once, few, many or no size at all.

.,TRBV6-5,TRBJ1-2,many,11,TGTGCCAGCAGTTACGAGGGAGGCTACACCTTC,CASSYEGGYTF
TRBD2,TRBV7-8,TRBJ2-7,.,14,TGTGCCAGCAACCCAGCGGGATCCGAGCACGAGCAGTACTTC,CASNPAGSEHEQYF
TRBD1,TRBV9,TRBJ1-2,many,13,TGTGCCGGCAGCCCATGGGACAGCCTTGGCTACACCTTC,CAGSPWDSLGYTF
TRBD2,TRBV4-3,TRBJ2-2,.,16,TGCGCCAGCAGCCAAGAAGGTCTAGCGGGAGGGGAAGAGCTGTTTTTT,CASSQEGLAGGEELFF
.,TRBV28,TRBJ2-7,many,13,TGTGCCAGCAGTTTATCTTCTTCCTACGAGCAGTACTTC,CASSLSSSYEQYF
.,TRBV27,TRBJ1-3,many,16,TGTGCCAGTAGAGGTGGGGGGGGACCCTCTGGAAACACCATATATTTT,CASRGGGGPSGNTIYF
TRBD2,TRBV3-1,TRBJ2-7,many,13,TGTGCCAGCGGCCTAGCGGATTCCTACGAGCAGTACTTC,CASGLADSYEQYF
.,TRBV6-2/TRBV6-3,TRBJ2-7,.,15,TGTGCCAGCAGTTACGTAGGATCCTCACCCCCTTTGCAGTACTTC,CASSYVGSSPPLQYF
.,TRBV20-1,TRBJ1-5,many,14,TGCAGTGCTAGAGTGGTAGGGGCGGGGCAGCCCCAGCATTTT,CSARVVGAGQPQHF
TRBD1,TRBV20-1,TRBJ1-2,.,15,TGCAGTGCTAGTCCGGACAGGGGGCAGGGCTATGGCTACACCTTC,CSASPDRGQGYGYTF
.,TRBV7-2,TRBJ1-1,many,14,TGTGCCAGCAGCTTGCGGAAAATGAACACTGAAGCTTTCTTT,CASSLRKMNTEAFF
.,TRBV29-1,TRBJ1-1,many,13,TGCAGCGTTAGTTTAGGAGGGCGCACTGAAGCTTTCTTT,CSVSLGGRTEAFF
.,TRBV12-3/TRBV12-4,TRBJ2-4,many,14,TGTGCCAGCAGTCGGACTAACGTGGATGACATTCAGTACTTC,CASSRTNVDDIQYF
.,TRBV20-1,TRBJ2-7,.,15,TGCAGTGCTAGAGAATTCAGGGGGGTAGGTTACGAGCAGTACTTC,CSAREFRGVGYEQYF
TRBD1,TRBV25-1,TRBJ2-2,many,15,TGTGCCAGCGCGGGACAGGGGGTGGGCACCGGGGAGCTGTTTTTT,CASAGQGVGTGELFF
TRBD2,TRBV2,TRBJ2-7,many,15,TGTGCCAGCAGTCCTCGTGGGACTAGCGCGCGACAGCAGTACTTC,CASSPRGTSARQQYF
.,TRBV20-1,TRBJ2-5,.,14,TGCAGTGCGCCTCAGACTGGAGAACAAGAGACCCAGTACTTC,CSAPQTGEQETQYF
TRBD2,TRBV6-1,TRBJ2-5,many,10,TGTGCAAGCGGGGCGGAGACCCAGTACTTC,CASGAETQYF
.,TRBV6-1,TRBJ2-7,.,16,TGTGCCAGCAGTGAAGCGCGACGGTCGCCGCCTAACGAGCAGTACTTC,CASSEARRSPPNEQYF
.,TRBV5-6,TRBJ2-7,many,15,TGTGCCAGCAGCCGCATAGGACTCAGCTCCTACGAGCAGTACTTC,CASSRIGLSSYEQYF
.,TRBV4-2,TRBJ1-1,few,16,TGTGCCAGCAGCCAAGATTATCGACAGTGGGACACTGAAGCTTTCTTT,CASSQDYRQWDTEAFF
TRBD1,TRBV12-3/TRBV12-4,TRBJ1-2,many,16,TGTGCCAGCAGCCGTGGACAGGGGGCGCGGGTGTATGGCTACACCTTC,CASSRGQGARVYGYTF
TRBD1,TRBV24-1,TRBJ2-7,many,12,TGTGCCGCGGGACAGGGGAACGACGAGCAGTACTTC,CAAGQGNDEQYF
.,TRBV12-3/TRBV12-4,TRBJ2-7,many,14,TGTGCCAGCAGTTTAAGCCGCTTCGGGTACGAGCAGTACTTC,CASSLSRFGYEQYF
.,TRBV7-2,TRBJ2-7,many,14,TGTGCCAGCAGCTTAGCGGCGGCCCCCCAGGAGCAGTACTTC,CASSLAAAPQEQYF
.,TRBV7-2,TRBJ1-5,many,15,TGTGCCAGCAGTCCGAAGGCGTATAGCAATCAGCCCCAGCATTTT,CASSPKAYSNQPQHF
TRBD2,TRBV5-4,TRBJ2-7,many,15,TGTGCCAGCACCCCGGGGGGGGGAGCGTCCTACGAGCAGTACTTC,CASTPGGGASYEQYF
.,TRBV27,TRBJ1-1,many,14,TGTGCCAGCAGTTTGAACAGGGTGAACACTGAAGCTTTCTTT,CASSLNRVNTEAFF
TRBD2,TRBV19,TRBJ2-3,.,14,TGTGCCAGTAGTTCAGGGACTAGCGGGTATACGCAGTATTTT,CASSSGTSGYTQYF
.,TRBV11-2,TRBJ2-6,.,16,TGTGCCAGCAGCCTCGGGACTCGCTCTGGGGCCAACGTCCTGACTTTC,CASSLGTRSGANVLTF
.,TRBV3-1,TRBJ1-6,.,15,TGTGCCAGCAGCCAAGGGGACATTTATAATTCACCCCTCCACTTT,CASSQGDIYNSPLHF
.,TRBV6-1,TRBJ1-2,many,14,TGTGCCAGCACCCAAGGGGACCGCTACTATGGCTACACCTTC,CASTQGDRYYGYTF
.,TRBV11-2,TRBJ1-3,many,14,TGTGCCAGCAGCTTGGGGATCTGGGGAAACACCATATATTTT,CASSLGIWGNTIYF
.,TRBV15,TRBJ2-5,many,14,TGTGCCACCAGCAGAGGGGGGGGCAAAGAGACCCAGTACTTC,CATSRGGGKETQYF
.,TRBV11-2,TRBJ2-2,.,16,TGTGCCAGCAGCTCTACCCCGGCAGGTTACACCGGGGAGCTGTTTTTT,CASSSTPAGYTGELFF
TRBD1,TRBV28,TRBJ2-2,many,15,TGTGCCAGCACCGGGCAGGGGGCGCGCACCGGGGAGCTGTTTTTT,CASTGQGARTGELFF
.,TRBV28,TRBJ1-2,.,12,TGTGCCAGCAGTGACAGACTCTATGGCTACACCTTC,CASSDRLYGYTF
.,TRBV10-3,TRBJ1-2,.,12,TGTGCCATCAAGGACGGGGAGCGGGGCTACACCTTC,CAIKDGERGYTF
.,TRBV29-1,TRBJ2-2,many,12,TGCAGCGTTGGTCAGAACACCGGGGAGCTGTTTTTT,CSVGQNTGELFF
.,TRBV12-3/TRBV12-4,TRBJ1-1,few,14,TGTGCCAGCAGTCTTACAGGGAGGAGCACTGAAGCTTTCTTT,CASSLTGRSTEAFF
TRBD2,TRBV20-1,TRBJ2-5,.,16,TGCAGTGCTCTACGAGGACTAGCGGGCCACCCAGAGACCCAGTACTTC,CSALRGLAGHPETQYF
.,TRBV4-3,TRBJ1-2,few,16,TGCGCCAGCAGCCAAGTCTTCCCGGGAGATAACTATGGCTACACCTTC,CASSQVFPGDNYGYTF
.,TRBV6-2/TRBV6-3,TRBJ2-2,many,14,TGTGCCAGCGAAGGGGCAAGTGAACCCGGGGAGCTGTTTTTT,CASEGASEPGELFF
.,TRBV28,TRBJ2-7,.,15,TGTGCCAGCAGTGAAGTGGCTTTGGGGACCTACGAGCAGTACTTC,CASSEVALGTYEQYF
TRBD1,TRBV27,TRBJ2-7,many,14,TGTGCCAGCAGTCCGGGACAGGCGGGCTACGAGCAGTACTTC,CASSPGQAGYEQYF
.,TRBV27,TRBJ2-7,many,15,TGTGCCAGCAGTTTATCCCCGACAGGTTCCTACGAGCAGTACTTC,CASSLSPTGSYEQYF
.,TRBV20-1,TRBJ2-7,few,13,TGCAGTGCCCCAGGCCCTACAGGGACCGAGCAGTACTTC,CSAPGPTGTEQYF